Listed here are 14 T cell receptor beta chains from one sample, sequenced in a study of OX40 agonist ivuxolimab in advanced cancers. TCRdb's copy holds only in-frame clones and misses some; the assay was immunoSEQ multiplex PCR. The table includes approximately 12,000 clones, around four fifths detected once. The source was CD4+ or CD8+ T cells sorted from blood, collected in a trial of the OX40 agonist ivuxolimab. These TCRs come from an adult with an advanced solid tumor such as melanoma, head and neck, liver or kidney cancer.

CDR3 loop: CASSFAYATDTQYF. In DNA, the CDR3 is TGTGCCAGCAGTTTTGCCTATGCCACAGATACGCAGTATTTT. V usage is TRBV27 and J usage is TRBJ2-3; no reliable D call. The V end was cut by 3 bases, the J end by 2 bases, with 9 bases between. CDR3 length equals 14 residues. From germline, CDR1 is MNHEY and CDR2 SMNVEV (reference sequence).

The chain uses TRBV27 and TRBJ1-4; D is unresolved. The CDR3 contains 13 residues. CDR1 and CDR2 (germline): MNHEY, SMNVEV (reference sequence). V was shortened by 5 bases and J by 7 bases, with 11 bases between the two germline ends. The CDR3 loop reads CASSHRWGEKLFF. Here the CDR3 DNA reads TGTGCCAGCAGTCACCGGTGGGGTGAAAAACTGTTTTTT.

V usage is TRBV7-9 and J usage is TRBJ2-4, with TRBD1 matching 10 bases. V lost 6 bases to trimming and J lost 8 bases; unmatched junction nucleotides: 10. CDR3 size: 15 residues. The germline gives CDR1 SEHNR, CDR2 FQNEAQ (reference sequence). The CDR3 here is CASRRDRGIGDIQYF. DNA for the CDR3: TGTGCCAGCAGACGGGACAGGGGAATTGGAGACATTCAGTACTTC.

In this sample, this clone is medium-sized. The J gene is TRBJ2-1, the V gene TRBV27; 7 nucleotides match TRBD2. The junction had 6 bases not matched to a gene; V was cut back by 5 bases and J by 2 bases. Looked up from germline, CDR1 is MNHEY and CDR2 is SMNVEV (reference sequence). The CDR3 has 15 residues. The CDR3 sequence is CASSLTSVPYNEQFF. The CDR3, as DNA: TGTGCCAGCAGTCTAACTAGCGTCCCCTACAATGAGCAGTTCTTC.

This chain links TRBV5-5 with TRBJ2-7; D ambiguous. The CDR3 runs 11 residues. The germline CDR1 and CDR2 sequences are SGHKS and YYEKEE (reference sequence). The germline V and J ends were trimmed by 2 bases and 2 bases, with 2 bases remaining between them. CDR3 coding DNA: TGTGCCAGCAGCTTAACCTACGAGCAGTACTTC. Translation gives CASSLTYEQYF. Full variable domain (missing parts from reference TRBV5-5 and TRBJ2-7): DAGVTQSPTHLIKTRGQQVTLRCSPISGHKSVSWYQQVLGQGPQFIFQYYEKEERGRGNFPDRFSARQFPNYSSELNVNALLLGDSALYLCASSLTYEQYFGPGTRLTVT.

This rearrangement joins TRBV28 to TRBJ2-7, with D possibly being TRBD2 (6 bases). Per the germline V gene, CDR1 is MDHEN and CDR2 is SYDVKM. The CDR3 spans 15 residues. Trimming removed 3 bases from V and 3 bases from J, with 15 bases in between. The chain's CDR3 is CASSFGDSGGYEQYF. The CDR3 coding sequence is TGTGCCAGCAGTTTCGGGGACTCCGGGGGCTACGAGCAGTACTTC.

This chain connects TRBV14 to TRBJ2-1; 11 nucleotides align to TRBD2. Germline values: CDR1 SGHDN, CDR2 FVKESK. The trim removed 2 bases at V and 4 bases at J, leaving 4 bases unmatched. The CDR3 is 16 residues long. CDR3 DNA: TGTGCCAGCAGCCAACCGGGGACTAGCGGTTACAATGAGCAGTTCTTC. Encoded protein: CASSQPGTSGYNEQFF. The variable domain in full, completed from reference TRBV14 and TRBJ2-1, reads EAGVTQFPSHSVIEKGQTVTLRCDPISGHDNLYWYRRVMGKEIKFLLHFVKESKQDESGMPNNRFLAERTGGTYSTLKVQPAELEDSGVYFCASSQPGTSGYNEQFFGPGTRLTVL.

The chain uses TRBV5-5 and TRBJ1-3; TRBD1 is a possible D gene (6 bases). The V end lost 4 bases, the J end lost 0 bases, and 8 bases lay between the germline ends. This CDR3 region has 14 residues. Germline assignment: CDR1 SGHKS and CDR2 YYEKEE (reference sequence). The CDR3 coding sequence is TGTGCCAGCAGCCCAGGGGACTCTGGAAACACCATATATTTT. This sequence encodes CASSPGDSGNTIYF.

V gene TRBV9 combines with J gene TRBJ1-2; D gene ambiguous. Trimming shortened V by 5 bases and J by 2 bases, and 7 bases separated the two germline ends. Germline V gives CDR1 SGDLS, CDR2 YYNGEE. The CDR3 length is 12 residues. The CDR3 DNA reads as TGTGCCAGCAGTCGGGAGAACTATGGCTACACCTTC. It translates to CASSRENYGYTF. The entire variable domain, with the rest obtained from reference TRBV9 and TRBJ1-2, is as follows: DSGVTQTPKHLITATGQRVTLRCSPRSGDLSVYWYQQSLDQGLQFLIQYYNGEERAKGNILERFSAQQFPDLHSELNLSSLELGDSALYFCASSRENYGYTFGSGTRLTVV.

The chain is built from TRBV11-1 and TRBJ2-2; possible D gene TRBD1, 7 bases. Between the trimmed V and J ends, which lost 5 bases and 1 base, there was a span of 23 bases. Looked up from germline, CDR1 is SGHAT and CDR2 is FQDESV (reference sequence). The CDR3 is 19 residues long. The CDR3 is CASSQSGLRGDRNTGELFF. The CDR3 coding sequence is TGTGCCAGCAGCCAGTCGGGCCTTAGGGGGGACAGGAACACCGGGGAGCTGTTTTTT.

This clone was seen more than once but under ten times. The genes are TRBV7-3 and TRBJ2-1; D gene ambiguous. In germline, CDR1 is SGHTA, CDR2 FQGTGA. The CDR3 is 13 residues long. Trimming shortened V by 0 bases and J by 8 bases, and 8 bases separated the two germline ends. DNA of the CDR3: TGTGCCAGCAGCTTAACTAGTGGGTATGAGCAGTTCTTC. Translating gives CASSLTSGYEQFF.

This chain joins TRBV2 and TRBJ2-3; no clear D gene. Trimming cost V 6 bases and J 2 bases, with 15 bases left between them. Germline V gene sequence: CDR1 SNHLY, CDR2 FYNNEI. The CDR3 consists of 15 residues. CDR3 amino acids: CASSLSPGVTDTQYF. For the CDR3, the DNA is TGTGCCAGCAGCCTCTCGCCGGGCGTCACAGATACGCAGTATTTT.

The CDR3, as DNA: TGCGCCAGCAAAGGGGAAGAGACCCAGTACTTC. It is translated as CASKGEETQYF. This chain links TRBV10-1 with TRBJ2-5, with D perhaps matching TRBD1 (5 bases). The CDR3 has 11 amino acids. Germline loops: CDR1 WNHNN, CDR2 SYGVQD (reference sequence). V was trimmed by 7 bases and J by 3 bases, leaving 6 bases between them.

The rearrangement links TRBV5-1 to TRBJ1-1; D is ambiguous. V was pared by 3 bases and J by 5 bases, with 8 bases between. Germline V gene sequence: CDR1 SGHRS, CDR2 YFSETQ. The CDR3 covers 12 residues. CDR3 protein: CASSYGGTEAFF. CDR3 sequence (DNA): TGCGCCAGCAGCTATGGAGGGACTGAAGCTTTCTTT.